This section outlines one T cell receptor beta chain sequence together with its context. Its cognate antigen is unknown. These data originate in a study of blood T cells in healthy people across ages. Study summary: Using template switching, researchers captured about one barcoded beta molecule for each two T cells. Study findings and constraints: The long-lived group displayed more naive CD4+ cells, plus higher diversity, than the aged donors did.

Trimming stripped 2 bases from V and 15 bases from J, with 20 bases between. Germline CDR1 GTSNPN, CDR2 SVGIG (reference sequence). The CDR3 has 13 amino acids. Through a sample-barcoded 5' primer and a J-beta primer mix, a second PCR was run for roughly 6 to 12 cycles. Each CDR3 protein is one row after TCRdb ran MiXCR on the 5' RACE reads. This sample has 630,000 or so distinct CDR3 sequences, with roughly 30% found just once. This TCR derives from a woman aged 80 or older in good health. Sequenced input: blood. The rearrangement uses TRBV30 and TRBJ2-4; TRBD1 or TRBD2 may be the D gene (6 bases each). CDR3 in DNA: TGTGCCTGGAGTCTAGGGGGGTTGTACGAGCGGTACTTC. Its translation: CAWSLGGLYERYF.